This TCR beta chain is drawn from a study of beta chain features in type 1 diabetes. From germline, CDR1 is SGHTA and CDR2 FQGNSA. The CDR3 is 14 amino acids. J gave up 4 bases and V 5 bases, and 6 bases lay outside the gene matches. This clone has a count of ten or more. The sequenced template was cDNA made from the entire isolated RNA. TCRdb keeps only in-frame clones here, not all; method: immunoSEQ multiplex PCR. The sample lists about 140,000 clones; around a tenth were seen once. The TCR sequence derives from a woman aged 40 to 50 in good health. Sequenced input: central memory CD4+ T cells from blood. The chain recombines TRBV7-2 with TRBJ1-2; 8 positions match TRBD1. The CDR3 DNA follows: TGTGCCAGCAGCCGACAGGGGAAGGGCTATGGCTACACCTTC. It codes for CASSRQGKGYGYTF.